A selection of T cell receptor beta chains follows, all from one sample in a study of cytomegalovirus exposure and HLA in healthy donors. Measured with immunoSEQ multiplex PCR; TCRdb has only the in-frame clones, and not every one. The table has fewer than 100,000 clones, approximately 78% seen once. Sequencing was performed on PBMCs. Receptors originate from a male donor in good health and CMV-seropositive. Each CDR3 is given with its conserved first and last residue. The order of the fields is V gene, J gene, D gene, clone size, CDR3 protein, CDR3 DNA. D genes are given only for firm matches. Only part of the rows carry a size: once, few, many, or a class if the clone is expanded.

V: TRBV5-1
J: TRBJ1-3
D: .
size: .
CDR3: CASSRGAGNTIYF
DNA: TGCGCCAGCTCCCGGGGGGCCGGAAACACCATATATTTT

V: TRBV5-8
J: TRBJ2-7
D: TRBD2
size: .
CDR3: CASSYGTSTTYEQYF
DNA: TGTGCCAGCAGCTACGGGACTAGCACCACCTACGAGCAGTACTTC

V: TRBV5-6
J: TRBJ1-6
D: TRBD1
size: .
CDR3: CASSTVGQVYSPLHF
DNA: TGTGCCAGCAGCACCGTGGGACAGGTATATTCACCCCTCCACTTT

V: TRBV7-9
J: TRBJ1-1
D: TRBD1
size: .
CDR3: CATTTGEKTEAFF
DNA: TGTGCCACTACGACAGGGGAAAAGACTGAAGCTTTCTTT

V: TRBV11-2
J: TRBJ2-7
D: .
size: .
CDR3: CASSGSLDGIPSYEQYF
DNA: TGTGCCAGCAGCGGATCCCTAGACGGGATTCCCTCCTACGAGCAGTACTTC

V: TRBV10-1
J: TRBJ1-1
D: .
size: few
CDR3: CASRGRRGRGGAFF
DNA: TGCGCCAGCAGGGGGAGGAGGGGCCGCGGGGGCGCTTTCTTT

V: TRBV14
J: TRBJ2-7
D: .
size: .
CDR3: CASSQLGHYEQYF
DNA: TGTGCCAGCAGCCAATTGGGACACTACGAGCAGTACTTC

V: TRBV19
J: TRBJ1-1
D: TRBD1
size: few
CDR3: CASLGGMNTEAFF
DNA: TGTGCCAGTTTAGGGGGCATGAACACTGAAGCTTTCTTT

V: TRBV27
J: TRBJ1-1
D: .
size: .
CDR3: CASSLGGVVTEAFF
DNA: TGTGCCAGCAGTTTAGGAGGGGTGGTCACTGAAGCTTTCTTT

V: TRBV7-6
J: TRBJ2-3
D: .
size: .
CDR3: CASSTGWGGTDTQYF
DNA: TGTGCCAGTAGCACCGGATGGGGGGGCACAGATACGCAGTATTTT

V: TRBV6-1
J: TRBJ1-5
D: TRBD1
size: once
CDR3: CAGDRGPYSNQPQHF
DNA: TGTGCCGGCGACAGGGGGCCGTATAGCAATCAGCCCCAGCATTTT

V: TRBV27
J: TRBJ2-2
D: .
size: .
CDR3: CASSWEGGSKQNTGELFF
DNA: TGTGCCAGCAGTTGGGAAGGGGGTAGTAAACAAAACACCGGGGAGCTGTTTTTT

V: TRBV27
J: TRBJ1-5
D: .
size: .
CDR3: CASSLMATGYQPQHF
DNA: TGTGCCAGCAGTTTAATGGCAACAGGGTATCAGCCCCAGCATTTT

V: TRBV11-2
J: TRBJ1-1
D: TRBD1
size: .
CDR3: CASSPGQGNTEAFF
DNA: TGTGCCAGCAGCCCGGGACAGGGGAACACTGAAGCTTTCTTT

V: TRBV6-5
J: TRBJ2-3
D: .
size: .
CDR3: CASSYGSGIDTQYF
DNA: TGTGCCAGCAGTTACGGTTCGGGGATAGATACGCAGTATTTT

V: TRBV4-2
J: TRBJ1-3
D: .
size: .
CDR3: CASSQDTAGRDGNTIYF
DNA: TGTGCCAGCAGCCAGGATACGGCGGGAAGGGATGGAAACACCATATATTTT

V: TRBV6-5
J: TRBJ1-1
D: .
size: few
CDR3: CASSSGTEAFF
DNA: TGTGCCAGCTCATCGGGCACTGAAGCTTTCTTT

V: TRBV9
J: TRBJ2-5
D: .
size: .
CDR3: CASSVVGAPGGNQETQYF
DNA: TGTGCCAGCAGCGTAGTGGGGGCCCCGGGAGGAAACCAAGAGACCCAGTACTTC

V: TRBV10-2
J: TRBJ2-5
D: .
size: .
CDR3: CASRDFKETQYF
DNA: TGCGCCAGCAGGGACTTTAAAGAGACCCAGTACTTC

V: TRBV30
J: TRBJ2-7
D: .
size: .
CDR3: CAFAQGIEQYF
DNA: TGTGCCTTCGCGCAGGGGATCGAGCAGTACTTC

V: TRBV19
J: TRBJ2-7
D: TRBD2
size: .
CDR3: CASSIVLAGVYEQYF
DNA: TGTGCCAGTAGTATTGTCCTAGCGGGAGTCTACGAGCAGTACTTC

V: TRBV28
J: TRBJ2-5
D: TRBD1
size: once
CDR3: CASSPSSPGQGQETQYF
DNA: TGTGCCAGCAGCCCCTCCTCGCCGGGACAGGGCCAAGAGACCCAGTACTTC

V: TRBV15
J: TRBJ1-5
D: TRBD1
size: .
CDR3: CATSRAGQGRDQPQHF
DNA: TGTGCCACCAGCAGAGCCGGACAGGGGCGCGATCAGCCCCAGCATTTT

V: TRBV5-6
J: TRBJ1-4
D: .
size: .
CDR3: CASSFGTRTTNEKLFF
DNA: TGTGCCAGCAGCTTCGGGACACGGACAACTAATGAAAAACTGTTTTTT

V: TRBV28
J: TRBJ1-2
D: .
size: once
CDR3: CASSLGQGDYGYTF
DNA: TGTGCCAGCAGTTTGGGGCAGGGTGACTATGGCTACACCTTC

V: TRBV6-6
J: TRBJ2-3
D: .
size: .
CDR3: CASSSGGDTQYF
DNA: TGTGCCAGCAGTTCTGGGGGCGATACGCAGTATTTT

V: TRBV11-2
J: TRBJ2-3
D: .
size: .
CDR3: CASSLVAGFTDTQYF
DNA: TGTGCCAGCAGCTTAGTTGCGGGCTTCACAGATACGCAGTATTTT

V: TRBV5-4
J: TRBJ1-1
D: .
size: .
CDR3: CASSRSTNTEAFF
DNA: TGTGCCAGCAGCCGGTCAACGAACACTGAAGCTTTCTTT

V: TRBV5-1
J: TRBJ1-2
D: .
size: .
CDR3: CASSFGQTNYGYTF
DNA: TGCGCCAGCAGCTTCGGACAGACTAACTATGGCTACACCTTC

V: TRBV13
J: TRBJ2-7
D: TRBD1
size: .
CDR3: CASKVAGTGGLEYF
DNA: TGTGCCAGCAAAGTAGCCGGGACAGGGGGTCTGGAGTACTTC

V: TRBV27
J: TRBJ1-1
D: .
size: few
CDR3: CASSLQGIAEAFF
DNA: TGTGCCAGCAGTTTACAGGGGATAGCTGAAGCTTTCTTT

V: TRBV19
J: TRBJ2-7
D: TRBD1
size: .
CDR3: CASSISQGEYEQYF
DNA: TGTGCCAGTAGTATTAGCCAGGGGGAATACGAGCAGTACTTC

V: TRBV5-1
J: TRBJ2-7
D: .
size: few
CDR3: CASSLSGRDYEQYF
DNA: TGCGCCAGCAGCTTATCCGGACGGGACTACGAGCAGTACTTC